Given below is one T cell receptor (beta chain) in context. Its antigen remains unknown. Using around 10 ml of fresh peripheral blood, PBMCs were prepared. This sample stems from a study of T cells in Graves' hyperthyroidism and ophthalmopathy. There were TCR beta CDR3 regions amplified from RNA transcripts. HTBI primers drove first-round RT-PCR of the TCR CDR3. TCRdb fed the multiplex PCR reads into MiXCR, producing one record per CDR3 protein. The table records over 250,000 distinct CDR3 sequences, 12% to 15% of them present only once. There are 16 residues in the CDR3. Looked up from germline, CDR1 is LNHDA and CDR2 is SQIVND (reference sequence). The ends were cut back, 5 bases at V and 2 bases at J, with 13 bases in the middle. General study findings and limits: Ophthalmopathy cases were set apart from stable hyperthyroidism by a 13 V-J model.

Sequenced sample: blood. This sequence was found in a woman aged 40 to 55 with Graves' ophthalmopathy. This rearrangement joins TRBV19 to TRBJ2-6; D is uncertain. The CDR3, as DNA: TGTGCCAGTAGTCCTGACACCGTCGCTGGGGCCAACGTCCTGACTTTC. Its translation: CASSPDTVAGANVLTF.